Sequencing of this T cell receptor (beta chain) was carried out in a study of CD8 T cells in ankylosing spondylitis (dated by TCRdb to about 2017). Regarding the research as a whole: The study set out to find disease-linked TCR variants by profiling T cell receptor beta repertoires in ankylosing spondylitis patients and healthy donors. The whole study cohort included under 140 healthy donors and some 27 ankylosing spondylitis patients. Samples of peripheral blood were taken, and for ankylosing spondylitis patients, synovial fluid was collected as well.

A distance of 14 bases separates the germline ends of V and J, which lose 5 bases and 1 base respectively. The germline V gene (reference sequence) supplies CDR1 MNHEY and CDR2 SMNVEV. Inclusive of the bounding cysteine and phenylalanine, the CDR3 is 15 residues long. The DNA shown is the 45-base CDR3, in frame from base 1. General study outcomes and caveats: According to the report, matched synovial fluid samples from ankylosing spondylitis patients were significantly enriched for the disease-linked clones. The disease-linked clones showed a CD8+ phenotype and occurred at relatively low frequencies in peripheral blood. Blood from ankylosing spondylitis patients appeared to be characterized by a TCR beta motif composed of under ten highly homologous amino acid variants. Some TCR beta motif variants had previously been reported in synovial fluid and blood of reactive arthritis patients, which suggested common disease-initiation mechanisms.

Points on this clonotype: The antigen this receptor binds is unknown. No clone much larger than this one lies a single base away; base qualities are absent.

Sequencing was performed on an Illumina HiSeq 2500. TCR beta libraries were prepared by quantitative 5'-RACE with molecular barcodes. Under the source paper's analysis protocol: To identify disease-linked TCR variants, a new computational method was used, one built on a probabilistic model of VDJ rearrangement. TCRdb applied fastp at Q25 and MiXCR to the public reads, then kept only in-frame beta chains. Every entry covers one CDR3 protein and lists the most common genes and DNA from its rows. The V and J calls were not made by the authors but by TCRdb's processing. This sample has about 440,000 distinct CDR3 sequences in its table, and roughly 18% of those were observed once. Together, the top ten hold approximately 1% of the sample.

The chain joins TRBV27 to TRBJ1-1; TRBD1 is a possible D gene, resting on 5 matching bases. The sequence came from a male donor with ankylosing spondylitis. The specimen was blood, either unsorted or a sorted T cell fraction (not recorded which). CDR3 reads: CASSLNLGGNTEAFF. The DNA sequence reads TGTGCCAGCAGTCTAAATCTTGGGGGGAACACTGAAGCTTTCTTT.